This entry lists 7 T cell receptor beta chains sequenced from one sample in a study of kidney transplant recipient with SARS-CoV-2 infection. TCRdb processed the reads anew with MiXCR; each CDR3 protein has one entry. The profile shows 250,000 or so distinct CDR3 sequences, 25% to 35% of them singletons. The sequencing used a blood sample, collected at baseline and on day 111 from a kidney transplant recipient. These receptors were collected from a male patient between 25 and 40 years old who had COVID-19 and was a kidney transplant recipient. T cells may partly derive from the graft donor.

Details on this clonotype: Germline and junction disagree at one end, which may indicate a read error. This chain uses TRBV3-1 with TRBJ1-1; D is ambiguous. Germline CDR1 is LGHDT and CDR2 is YNNKEL (reference sequence). The CDR3 extends over 17 amino acids. The CDR3: CASSTMYPISIRTEALF. Written as DNA, the CDR3 is TGTGCCAGCAGCACAATGTATCCCATTTCAATTCGCACTGAAGCTCTCTTT. Full variable domain (remainder filled in from reference TRBV3-1 and TRBJ1-1): DTAVSQTPKYLVTQMGNDKSIKCEQNLGHDTMYWYKQDSKKFLKIMFSYNNKELIINETVPNRFSPKSPDKAHLNLHINSLELGDSAVYFCASSTMYPISIRTEALFGQGTRLTVV.

In its sample, this clonotype was seen many times. The chain carries TRBV4-2 and TRBJ1-5; weak D call: TRBD1 (5 bases). The V end lost 0 bases, the J end lost 6 bases, and 15 bases lay between the germline ends. This CDR3 comprises 16 residues. Germline CDR1 LGHNA, CDR2 YNFKEQ. CDR3 sequence reads: CASSQEVVGGIQPQHF. Here the CDR3 DNA reads TGTGCCAGCAGCCAAGAAGTAGTCGGGGGGATTCAGCCCCAGCATTTT.

Details on this clonotype: This may come from a read error, since a much larger clone is one base off. This chain connects TRBV28 to TRBJ1-5; D gene unclear. CDR1 is MDHEN and CDR2 is SYDVKM in the germline V gene. The CDR3 runs to 15 residues. Trimming took 11 bases from V and 7 from J, leaving 24 bases between them. The DNA for the CDR3 is TGTGCCGCCATCACTTATCGGACCCCAGGCCAGCCCCAGCATTTT. Translating it yields CAAITYRTPGQPQHF.

This clonotype has only a few counts. The chain uses TRBV5-4 and TRBJ2-3, with D maybe TRBD1 (6 bases). Trimming left V 4 bases short and J 0 bases short, with 12 bases between. CDR3 length: 15 amino acids. Germline assignment: CDR1 SGHNT and CDR2 YYREEE (reference sequence). CDR3 region: CASSRTDISTDTQYF. As DNA, the CDR3 is TGTGCCAGCAGCCGGACAGATATTAGCACAGATACGCAGTATTTT.

This clonotype was recorded at least ten times. J is TRBJ1-2 and V is TRBV28, with D unclear. V dropped 5 bases and J dropped 8 bases, with 18 bases sitting between them. The CDR3 is made up of 14 amino acids. CDR1 and CDR2 from the germline V gene are MDHEN and SYDVKM. The CDR3 is CASSSFERRRGYTF. In DNA, the CDR3 is TGTGCCAGCAGTAGCTTTGAGAGAAGGCGCGGCTACACCTTC.

This clonotype was found many times. The chain joins TRBV5-6 to TRBJ2-7, with D unresolved. This CDR3 spans 13 amino acids. Germline-derived CDR1 and CDR2 are SGHDT and YYEEEE. Trimming took off 0 bases at V and 2 bases at J, with 6 bases between the two ends. CDR3: CASSLVSAYEQYF. In nucleotides, the CDR3 is TGTGCCAGCAGCTTGGTGTCAGCCTACGAGCAGTACTTC.

Ten or more counts support this clonotype. The chain couples TRBV3-1 to TRBJ2-7; D might be TRBD1 or TRBD2, each matching 5 bases. Between the trimmed V and J ends, which lost 4 bases and 3 bases, there was a span of 16 bases. Germline V gives CDR1 LGHDT, CDR2 YNNKEL (reference sequence). This CDR3 comprises 15 residues. The CDR3 DNA follows: TGTGCCAGCAGCCTAATGAGGGGTTTCCACTACGAGCAGTACTTC. This codes for CASSLMRGFHYEQYF.